The 24 T cell receptor beta chains below were found in one sample sequenced in a study of blood T cell repertoires in COVID-19. Only in-frame clones appear in the TCRdb table, and some are missing; sequencing was by immunoSEQ multiplex PCR. The sample includes around 200,000 clones, about 82% seen only once; the top ten take about 9.4%. Sequenced sample: peripheral blood. These receptors came from a woman at least 80 years old with acute or convalescent COVID-19.

This clone was found a few times. Additional DNA sequences in this sample encode the identical CDR3. This chain links TRBV11-3 with TRBJ1-1; D gene uncertain. CDR1 is SGHNT and CDR2 is YENEEA in the germline V gene. V gave up 1 base and J gave up 3 bases, with 9 bases separating them. The CDR3 covers 14 residues. The chain's CDR3 is CASSLVGLDTEAFF. In DNA, the CDR3 is TGTGCCAGCAGCTTAGTTGGACTAGACACTGAAGCTTTCTTT.

This clone was seen a handful of times. This chain links TRBV9 with TRBJ2-1, with 11 positions matching TRBD2. This CDR3 region has 20 residues. Germline V CDR1 and CDR2: SGDLS, YYNGEE. The trim removed 0 bases at V and 2 bases at J, leaving 13 bases unmatched. The DNA for the CDR3 is TGTGCCAGCAGCGTAGGAGTACTAGCGGGGGTCGGAGCAGCCTACAATGAGCAGTTCTTC. Protein product: CASSVGVLAGVGAAYNEQFF.

The rearrangement joins TRBV7-2 to TRBJ1-1, with D perhaps matching TRBD1 (6 bases). The CDR3 covers 13 residues. Trimming cost V 4 bases and J 2 bases, with 8 bases left between them. Germline CDR1 and CDR2: SGHTA and FQGNSA. The CDR3 bases are TGTGCCAGCAGCTGGACAGAAAACACTGAAGCTTTCTTT. Translating it yields CASSWTENTEAFF.

The V gene is TRBV16, the J gene TRBJ1-2; no clear D gene. Germline V gives CDR1 KGHSY, CDR2 FQNENV. Trimming shortened V by 2 bases and J by 4 bases, and 8 bases separated the two germline ends. The CDR3 length is 13 residues. The CDR3 protein is CASSQQVPYGYTF. The CDR3 region has the DNA TGTGCCAGCAGCCAACAGGTACCCTATGGCTACACCTTC. Based on the CDR3 plus reference TRBV16 and TRBJ1-2, the full variable domain is GEEVAQTPKHLVRGEGQKAKLYCAPIKGHSYVFWYQQVLKNEFKFLISFQNENVFDETGMPKERFSAKCLPNSPCSLEIQATKLEDSAVYFCASSQQVPYGYTFGSGTRLTVV.

This rearrangement joins TRBV19 to TRBJ1-2, with 9 nucleotides matching TRBD1. The V gene's germline CDR1 is LNHDA and CDR2 SQIVND (reference sequence). V trimming: 5 bases; J trimming: 3 bases; junction bases outside the gene matches: 4. The CDR3 contains 14 residues. CDR3 loop: CASSEDRGHYGYTF. Here the CDR3 DNA reads TGTGCCAGTAGTGAGGACAGGGGACACTATGGCTACACCTTC.

The chain links TRBV19 to TRBJ1-1; a weak D match, TRBD1 (5 bases). Germline CDR1 and CDR2: LNHDA and SQIVND (reference sequence). V lost 6 bases to trimming and J lost 3 bases, with 14 bases between them. CDR3 size: 14 residues. The CDR3 is CASRQAAGDTEAFF. CDR3 sequence (DNA): TGTGCCAGTAGACAGGCGGCGGGGGACACTGAAGCTTTCTTT. Supplemented by reference TRBV19 and TRBJ1-1, the full variable domain reads DGGITQSPKYLFRKEGQNVTLSCEQNLNHDAMYWYRQDPGQGLRLIYYSQIVNDFQKGDIAEGYSVSREKKESFPLTVTSAQKNPTAFYLCASRQAAGDTEAFFGQGTRLTVV.

The chain recombines TRBV6-5 with TRBJ2-5; 11 nucleotides align to TRBD2. CDR1 is MNHEY, CDR2 SVGAGI, per germline. V lost 7 bases and J lost 4; bases outside the gene matches: 8. The CDR3 sequence is 15 residues long. This chain's CDR3 is CASIGTSGSSETQYF. CDR3 in DNA: TGTGCCAGCATCGGGACTAGCGGATCCTCAGAGACCCAGTACTTC.

The rearrangement uses TRBV2 and TRBJ2-3, with 8 bases aligning to TRBD1. The germline V gene has CDR1 SNHLY and CDR2 FYNNEI. Trimming at V came to 8 bases and at J to 5 bases, leaving 9 bases not matched to a gene. This CDR3 has 14 residues. CDR3 DNA sequence: TGTGCCAGCCGTGGACAGGGTCAAGGAGATACGCAGTATTTT. Translation gives CASRGQGQGDTQYF.

The J gene is TRBJ1-1, the V gene TRBV3-1 (or the pseudogene TRBV3-2); D unresolved. Trimming pared 1 base from V and 8 bases from J, leaving 8 bases between. The CDR3 sequence is 12 residues long. CDR1 is LGHDT, CDR2 YNNKEL, per germline (reference sequence). CDR3 nucleotide sequence: TGTGCCAGCAGCCAAGTCAGGCAGGAAGCTTTCTTT. This sequence encodes CASSQVRQEAFF.

This chain joins TRBV4-1 and TRBJ1-3; tentatively, D is TRBD1 (5 bases). The CDR3 has 16 amino acids. With 1 base removed from V and 4 bases from J, the gap between germline ends came to 14 bases. The V gene's germline CDR1 is MGHRA and CDR2 YSYEKL. CDR3 amino acids: CASSQVAGQAGNTIYF. CDR3 DNA sequence: TGCGCCAGCAGCCAAGTGGCAGGGCAAGCGGGAAACACCATATATTTT.

The CDR3 loop is CASSYGDRPGYTF. CDR3 coding DNA: TGTGCCAGCAGTTATGGGGACAGGCCGGGCTACACCTTC. This chain connects TRBV6-6 to TRBJ1-2, with 8 bases lining up with TRBD1. V trimming: 3 bases; J trimming: 8 bases; junction bases outside the gene matches: 5. This CDR3 is built from 13 residues. Germline CDR1 MNHNY, CDR2 SVGAGI (reference sequence).

The V and J genes are TRBV12-3 or TRBV12-4 and TRBJ1-4; the D gene is possibly TRBD1 (6 bases). Trimming took off 3 bases at V and 11 bases at J, with 13 bases between the two ends. The CDR3 spans 13 residues. This CDR3 is CASSLGGDTKLFF. The CDR3 DNA is TGTGCCAGCAGTTTGGGGGGGGACACCAAACTGTTTTTT.

This clone was seen more than once but under ten times. The rearrangement uses TRBV9 and TRBJ2-3; D unresolved. CDR1 SGDLS and CDR2 YYNGEE come from the germline V gene. Between the trimmed V and J ends, which lost 0 bases and 0 bases, there was a span of 8 bases. This CDR3 comprises 15 residues. DNA for the CDR3: TGTGCCAGCAGCGTAGTAGAACAGAGCACAGATACGCAGTATTTT. It yields the protein CASSVVEQSTDTQYF.

This chain joins TRBV11-2 and TRBJ2-3; tentative D call: TRBD1 (5 bases). The CDR3 is made up of 16 amino acids. Trimming took 1 base from V and 8 from J, leaving 19 bases between them. The germline V gene encodes CDR1 SGHAT and CDR2 FQNNGV. The CDR3 sequence: CASSLVLGLGDGTQYF. The CDR3 DNA reads as TGTGCCAGCAGCTTAGTCCTGGGTCTAGGGGATGGTACGCAGTATTTT.

This clone was observed a single time. V usage is TRBV30 and J usage is TRBJ2-7; the match to TRBD2 covers 12 bases. Losses at the gene ends were 2 bases for V and 3 bases for J; bases not matched to a gene: 8. Germline CDR1 is GTSNPN and CDR2 is SVGIG (reference sequence). CDR3 length: 16 amino acids. The CDR3 DNA sequence: TGTGCCTGGAGTAGATCTAGCGGGGGGGCGTTCTACGAGCAGTACTTC. It translates to CAWSRSSGGAFYEQYF.

This clone came up a few times. CDR3 DNA sequence: TGCAGTGCTAGTACGCAGCGGGGGAATACGCAGTATTTT. This gives the protein CSASTQRGNTQYF. The chain joins TRBV20-1 to TRBJ2-3, with TRBD2 matching 8 bases. CDR1 is DFQATT and CDR2 is SNEGSKA in the germline V gene (reference sequence). The ends lost 3 bases at V and 7 bases at J; junction bases unmatched: 6. The length of the CDR3 is 13 residues.

This chain connects TRBV5-1 to TRBJ2-7; 13 nucleotides align to TRBD2. With 4 bases clipped from V and 5 bases from J, the junction kept 6 bases outside the gene matches. CDR3 length: 15 residues. The germline V gene encodes CDR1 SGHRS and CDR2 YFSETQ. CDR3 in DNA: TGCGCCAGCAGCACCGAACTAGCGGGAGGGCACGAGCAGTACTTC. Its protein is CASSTELAGGHEQYF.

V and J are TRBV6-1 and TRBJ2-7; D perhaps matches TRBD1 (5 bases). The V gene lost 2 bases and the J gene lost 6 bases, with 20 bases spanning the gap. This CDR3 is built from 16 residues. In germline, CDR1 is MNHNS, CDR2 SASEGT. In DNA form, the CDR3 reads TGTGCCAGCAGTGAAAAAGACAGTGTGTTGGTCGGCGAGCAGTACTTC. Its translation is CASSEKDSVLVGEQYF.

The gene calls are TRBV7-2 and TRBJ1-3; D not certain. The V gene's germline CDR1 is SGHTA and CDR2 FQGNSA. The CDR3 runs to 13 residues. V shed 5 bases and J shed 6 bases, with 11 bases lying between them. In DNA, the CDR3 is TGTGCCAGCAGCATGGACTTCTCAAACACCATATATTTT. Protein: CASSMDFSNTIYF.

The chain has TRBV19 and TRBJ2-7; 9 positions agree with TRBD2. With 1 base clipped from V and 0 bases from J, the junction kept 7 bases outside the gene matches. There are 17 residues in the CDR3. CDR1 and CDR2 from the germline V gene are LNHDA and SQIVND (reference sequence). CDR3 residues: CASSIGTSGPLSYEQYF. In DNA, the CDR3 is TGTGCCAGTAGTATAGGTACTAGCGGGCCTCTCTCCTACGAGCAGTACTTC.

Note on this clone: Germline and junction disagree at one end, which may indicate a read error. The sample has other DNA sequences that encode this CDR3 too. The CDR3 DNA reads TGTGCTAGCAGCCAACCGGGACTAGCGTATTACAATGAGCAGTTCTTC. Translating it yields CASSQPGLAYYNEQFF. The J gene is TRBJ2-1, the V gene TRBV28, with TRBD2 identical over 10 bases. The CDR3 runs 16 residues. Germline V gene lookup returns CDR1 MDHEN and CDR2 SYDVKM. Variable domain in full (rest from reference TRBV28 and TRBJ2-1): DVKVTQSSRYLVKRTGEKVFLECVQDMDHENMFWYRQDPGLGLRLIYFSYDVKMKEKGDIPEGYSVSREKKERFSLILESASTNQTSMYLCASSQPGLAYYNEQFFGPGTRLTVL.

The chain carries TRBV18 and TRBJ2-2; maybe TRBD2 (6 bases). The germline V and J ends were trimmed by 8 bases and 10 bases, with 11 bases remaining between them. Looked up from germline, CDR1 is KGHSH and CDR2 is LQKENI. This CDR3 region has 11 residues. The CDR3 is CASKGEAELFF. CDR3 DNA: TGTGCCAGCAAAGGGGAGGCGGAGCTGTTTTTT.

The chain couples TRBV29-1 to TRBJ1-1; D unresolved. The CDR3 runs 10 residues. Germline V gives CDR1 SQVTM, CDR2 ANQGSEA. V lost 7 bases and J lost 7, with 10 bases in between. CDR3 in amino acids: CSARVNEAFF. CDR3 nucleotides: TGCAGCGCCCGGGTCAATGAAGCTTTCTTT.

The rearrangement uses TRBV6-6 and TRBJ2-7; D possibly corresponds to TRBD2 (5 bases). The V and J ends lost 10 bases and 5 bases respectively, with 15 bases between them. Germline CDR1 reads MNHNY; CDR2 reads SVGAGI (reference sequence). The length of the CDR3 is 12 residues. DNA for the CDR3: TGTGCCATCGCGGGCCCCTCGCACGAGCAGTACTTC. Translated, it gives CAIAGPSHEQYF.